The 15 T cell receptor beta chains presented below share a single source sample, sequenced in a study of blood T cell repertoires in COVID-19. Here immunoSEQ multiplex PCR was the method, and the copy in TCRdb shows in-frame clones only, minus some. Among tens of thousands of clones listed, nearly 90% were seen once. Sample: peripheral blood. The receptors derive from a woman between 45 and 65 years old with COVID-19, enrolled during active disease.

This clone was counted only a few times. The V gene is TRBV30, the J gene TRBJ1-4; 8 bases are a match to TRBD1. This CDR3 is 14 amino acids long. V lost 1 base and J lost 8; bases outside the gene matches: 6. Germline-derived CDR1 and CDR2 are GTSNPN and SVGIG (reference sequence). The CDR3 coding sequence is TGTGCCTGGAGTGCCCAGGGGGCTGGCGAAAAACTGTTTTTT. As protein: CAWSAQGAGEKLFF. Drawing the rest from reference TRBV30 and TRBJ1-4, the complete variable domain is SQTIHQWPATLVQPVGSPLSLECTVEGTSNPNLYWYRQAAGRGLQLLFYSVGIGQISSEVPQNLSASRPQDRQFILSSKKLLLSDSGFYLCAWSAQGAGEKLFFGSGTQLSVL.

CDR3 region: CASSQFPGNQPQHF. CDR3 nucleotides: TGCGCCAGCAGCCAATTTCCCGGGAATCAGCCCCAGCATTTT. This chain uses TRBV4-1 with TRBJ1-5; no clear D gene. Between the trimmed V and J ends, which lost 2 bases and 4 bases, there was a span of 9 bases. Germline assignment: CDR1 MGHRA and CDR2 YSYEKL. The CDR3 runs 14 residues.

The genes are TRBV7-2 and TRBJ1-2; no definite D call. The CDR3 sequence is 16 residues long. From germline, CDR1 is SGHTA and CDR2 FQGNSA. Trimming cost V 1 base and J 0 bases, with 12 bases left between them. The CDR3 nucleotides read TGTGCCAGCAGCTTAGGTGCCCTACTGGCTAACTATGGCTACACCTTC. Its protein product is CASSLGALLANYGYTF.

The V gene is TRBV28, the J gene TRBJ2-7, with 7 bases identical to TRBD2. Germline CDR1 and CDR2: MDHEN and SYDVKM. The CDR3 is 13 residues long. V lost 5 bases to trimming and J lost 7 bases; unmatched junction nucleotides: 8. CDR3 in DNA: TGTGCCAGCAGTCCGCCCGGGACTAAGGAGCAGTACTTC. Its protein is CASSPPGTKEQYF. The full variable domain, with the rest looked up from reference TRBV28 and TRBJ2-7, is DVKVTQSSRYLVKRTGEKVFLECVQDMDHENMFWYRQDPGLGLRLIYFSYDVKMKEKGDIPEGYSVSREKKERFSLILESASTNQTSMYLCASSPPGTKEQYFGPGTRLTVT.

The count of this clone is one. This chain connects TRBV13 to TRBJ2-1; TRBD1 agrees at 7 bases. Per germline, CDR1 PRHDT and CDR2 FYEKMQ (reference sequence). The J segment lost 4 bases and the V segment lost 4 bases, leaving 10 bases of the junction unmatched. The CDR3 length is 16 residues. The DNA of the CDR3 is TGTGCCAGCAGCTACCGGGACAGCCTACATTACAATGAGCAGTTCTTC. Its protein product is CASSYRDSLHYNEQFF.

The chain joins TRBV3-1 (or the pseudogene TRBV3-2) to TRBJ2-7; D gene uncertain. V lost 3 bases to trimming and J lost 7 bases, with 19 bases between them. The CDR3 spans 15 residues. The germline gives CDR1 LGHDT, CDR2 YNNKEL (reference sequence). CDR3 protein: CASSQARPLRAEQYF. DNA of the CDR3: TGTGCCAGCAGCCAGGCGCGGCCTCTACGAGCAGAGCAGTACTTC.

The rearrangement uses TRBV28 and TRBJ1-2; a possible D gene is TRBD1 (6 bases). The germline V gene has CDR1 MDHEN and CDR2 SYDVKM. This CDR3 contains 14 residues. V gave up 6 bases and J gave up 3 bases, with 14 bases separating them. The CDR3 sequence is CASSRKGVYYGYTF. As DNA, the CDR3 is TGTGCCAGCAGCCGTAAGGGGGTTTACTATGGCTACACCTTC.

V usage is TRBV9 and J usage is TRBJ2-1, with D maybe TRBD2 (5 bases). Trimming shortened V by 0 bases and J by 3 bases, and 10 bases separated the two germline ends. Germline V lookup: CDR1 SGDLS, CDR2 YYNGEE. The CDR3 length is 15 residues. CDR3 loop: CASSVGVGSYNEQFF. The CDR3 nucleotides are TGTGCCAGCAGCGTAGGTGTGGGGAGCTACAATGAGCAGTTCTTC. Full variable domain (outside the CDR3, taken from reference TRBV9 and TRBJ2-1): DSGVTQTPKHLITATGQRVTLRCSPRSGDLSVYWYQQSLDQGLQFLIQYYNGEERAKGNILERFSAQQFPDLHSELNLSSLELGDSALYFCASSVGVGSYNEQFFGPGTRLTVL.

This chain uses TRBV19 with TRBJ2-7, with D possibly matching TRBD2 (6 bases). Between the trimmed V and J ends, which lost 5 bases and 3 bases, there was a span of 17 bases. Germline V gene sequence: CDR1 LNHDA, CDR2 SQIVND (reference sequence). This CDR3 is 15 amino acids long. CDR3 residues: CASSPDVRGLYEQYF. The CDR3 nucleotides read TGTGCCAGTAGTCCCGATGTGCGGGGACTCTACGAGCAGTACTTC.

For the CDR3, the DNA is TGTGCCAGCAGCCCGGGACTCCCGTCCTACGAGCAGTACTTC. Encoded protein: CASSPGLPSYEQYF. The chain is built from TRBV7-9 and TRBJ2-7; D is perhaps TRBD2 (6 bases). Deletions cut 5 bases from V and 1 base from J, with 12 bases between. This CDR3 is built from 14 residues. Per the germline V gene, CDR1 is SEHNR and CDR2 is FQNEAQ (reference sequence).

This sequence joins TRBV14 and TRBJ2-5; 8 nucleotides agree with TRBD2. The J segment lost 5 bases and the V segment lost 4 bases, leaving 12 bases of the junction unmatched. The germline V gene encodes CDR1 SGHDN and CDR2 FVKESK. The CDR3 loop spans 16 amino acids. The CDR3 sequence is CASSLGLAPWGETQYF. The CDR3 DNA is TGTGCCAGCAGCCTCGGACTAGCTCCATGGGGTGAGACCCAGTACTTC.

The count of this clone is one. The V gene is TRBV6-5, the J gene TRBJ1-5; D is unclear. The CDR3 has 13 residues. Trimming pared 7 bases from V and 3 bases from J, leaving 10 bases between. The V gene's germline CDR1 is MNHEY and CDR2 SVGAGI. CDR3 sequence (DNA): TGTGCCAGCACTCGTCTCCCCAATCAGCCCCAGCATTTT. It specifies CASTRLPNQPQHF.

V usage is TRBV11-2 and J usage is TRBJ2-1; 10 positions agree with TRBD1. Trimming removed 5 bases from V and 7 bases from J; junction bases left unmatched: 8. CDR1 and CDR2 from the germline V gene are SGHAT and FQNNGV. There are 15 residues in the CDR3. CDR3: CASSPNPGQGNEQFF. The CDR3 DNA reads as TGTGCCAGCAGCCCCAACCCGGGACAGGGGAATGAGCAGTTCTTC.

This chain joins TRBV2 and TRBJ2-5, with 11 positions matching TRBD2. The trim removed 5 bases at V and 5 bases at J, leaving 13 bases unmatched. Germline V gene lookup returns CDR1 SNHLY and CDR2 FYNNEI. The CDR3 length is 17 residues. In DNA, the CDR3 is TGTGCCAGCAGTTCCTCCCAACTAGCGGGAGTATTGGAGACCCAGTACTTC. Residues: CASSSSQLAGVLETQYF.

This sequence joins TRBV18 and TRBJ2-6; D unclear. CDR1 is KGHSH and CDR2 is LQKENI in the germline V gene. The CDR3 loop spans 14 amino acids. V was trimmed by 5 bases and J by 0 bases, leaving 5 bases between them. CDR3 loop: CASSSISGANVLTF. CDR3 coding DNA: TGTGCCAGCTCATCTATCTCTGGGGCCAACGTCCTGACTTTC. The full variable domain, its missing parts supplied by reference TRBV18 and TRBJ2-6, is NAGVMQNPRHLVRRRGQEARLRCSPMKGHSHVYWYRQLPEEGLKFMVYLQKENIIDESGMPKERFSAEFPKEGPSILRIQQVVRGDSAAYFCASSSISGANVLTFGAGSRLTVL.